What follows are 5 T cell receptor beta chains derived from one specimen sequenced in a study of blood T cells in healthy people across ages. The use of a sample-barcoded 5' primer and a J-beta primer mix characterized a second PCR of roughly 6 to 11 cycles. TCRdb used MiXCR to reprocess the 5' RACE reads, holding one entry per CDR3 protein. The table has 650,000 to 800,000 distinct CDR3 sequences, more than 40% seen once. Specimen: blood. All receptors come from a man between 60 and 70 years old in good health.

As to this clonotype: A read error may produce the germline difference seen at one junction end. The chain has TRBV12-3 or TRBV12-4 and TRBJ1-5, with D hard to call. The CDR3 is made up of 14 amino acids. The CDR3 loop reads CAGSPAAINQPQHF. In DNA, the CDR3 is TGTGCCGGCAGTCCAGCTGCCATCAATCAGCCCCAGCATTTT.

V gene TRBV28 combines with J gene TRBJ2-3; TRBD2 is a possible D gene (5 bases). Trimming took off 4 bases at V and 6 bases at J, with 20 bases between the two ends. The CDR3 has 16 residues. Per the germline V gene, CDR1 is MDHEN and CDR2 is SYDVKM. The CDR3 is CASSSIPTGKTDTQYF. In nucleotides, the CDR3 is TGTGCCAGCAGTTCCATCCCAACCGGGAAAACGGATACGCAGTATTTT.

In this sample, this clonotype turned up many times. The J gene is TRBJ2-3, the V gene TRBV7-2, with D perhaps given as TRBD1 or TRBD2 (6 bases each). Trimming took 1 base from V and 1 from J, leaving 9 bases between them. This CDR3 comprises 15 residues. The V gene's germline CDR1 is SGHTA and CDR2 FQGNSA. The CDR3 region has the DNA TGTGCCAGCAGCTTAGTCGGGGGCGGCACAGATACGCAGTATTTT. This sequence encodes CASSLVGGGTDTQYF.

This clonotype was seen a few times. Here the CDR3 DNA reads TGTGCCAGCGGTGGGACAGCCAAAAACATTCAGTACTTC. Translating gives CASGGTAKNIQYF. V usage is TRBV7-9 and J usage is TRBJ2-4; D is tentatively TRBD1 or TRBD2 (5 bases each). Trimming cost V 8 bases and J 0 bases, with 8 bases left between them. The CDR3 contains 13 residues. CDR1 is SEHNR, CDR2 FQNEAQ, per germline (reference sequence). Full variable domain (rest looked up from reference TRBV7-9 and TRBJ2-4): DTGVSQNPRHKITKRGQNVTFRCDPISEHNRLYWYRQTLGQGPEFLTYFQNEAQLEKSRLLSDRFSAERPKGSFSTLEIQRTEQGDSAMYLCASGGTAKNIQYFGAGTRLSVL.

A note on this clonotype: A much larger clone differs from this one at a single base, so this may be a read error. CDR3 sequence reads: CAGKPQRGDTYNEQFF. In nucleotides, the CDR3 is TGTGCCGGCAAACCACAGCGGGGGGATACCTACAATGAGCAGTTCTTC. The rearrangement uses TRBV28 and TRBJ2-1, with TRBD2 matching over 9 bases. The germline gives CDR1 MDHEN, CDR2 SYDVKM. This CDR3 has 16 residues. J was trimmed by 2 bases and V by 11 bases; bases with no gene match: 13.